One T cell receptor beta chain is described in this entry. Its antigen is still unknown. This entry belongs to a study of identical twins. Study results and limitations: The study based its conclusions on cross-sectional statistical analysis and did not follow the same donors. Modelling underestimated the level of out-of-frame TCR alpha sharing observed in monozygotic twins.

The authors used template switching to add a universal primer site and gave cDNA unique molecular identifiers. TCRdb re-analysed the 5' RACE reads in MiXCR, keeping a single row per CDR3 protein. Among under 350,000 distinct CDR3 sequences listed, around 9.7% were seen once. There are 15 residues in the CDR3. The trim removed 5 bases at V and 6 bases at J, leaving 6 bases unmatched. Per germline, CDR1 SGHAT and CDR2 FQDESV (reference sequence). These same records also appear under a second study, on yellow fever vaccine responses in identical twins.

Sequenced input: CD8+ T cells sorted from blood. This sequence joins TRBV11-1 and TRBJ2-7; TRBD2 aligns across 14 bases. The source is a young woman in good health. In DNA form, the CDR3 reads TGTGCCAGCAGCCAGGGACTAGCGGGGGTTATCGAGCAGTACTTC. The encoded protein is CASSQGLAGVIEQYF. Variable domain in full (rest from reference TRBV11-1 and TRBJ2-7): EAEVAQSPRYKITEKSQAVAFWCDPISGHATLYWYRQILGQGPELLVQFQDESVVDDSQLPKDRFSAERLKGVDSTLKIQPAELGDSAMYLCASSQGLAGVIEQYFGPGTRLTVT.